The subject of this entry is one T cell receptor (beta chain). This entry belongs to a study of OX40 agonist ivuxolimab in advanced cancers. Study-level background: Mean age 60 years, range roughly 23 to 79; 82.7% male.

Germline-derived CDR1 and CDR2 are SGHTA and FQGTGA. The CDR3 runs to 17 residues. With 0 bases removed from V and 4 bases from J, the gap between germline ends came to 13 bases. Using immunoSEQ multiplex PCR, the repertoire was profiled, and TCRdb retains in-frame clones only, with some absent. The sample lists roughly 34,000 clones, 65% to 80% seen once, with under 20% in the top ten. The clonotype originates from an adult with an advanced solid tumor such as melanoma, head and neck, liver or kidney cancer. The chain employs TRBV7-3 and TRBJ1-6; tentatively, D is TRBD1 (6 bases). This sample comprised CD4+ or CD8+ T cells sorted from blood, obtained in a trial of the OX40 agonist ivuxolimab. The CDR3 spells CASSLTQGQIYNSPLHF. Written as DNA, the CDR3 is TGTGCCAGCAGCTTAACACAGGGCCAAATTTATAATTCACCCCTCCACTTT.